Following are 20 T cell receptor beta chains from one sample sequenced in a study of T cell changes during pregnancy in multiple sclerosis. Profiled with immunoSEQ multiplex PCR; TCRdb holds only in-frame clones, not every one. The sample has fewer than 100,000 clones, approximately 90% seen once. The sequencing used peripheral blood, collected before pregnancy. The origin of the receptors is a female donor with multiple sclerosis, enrolled in a pregnancy study.

J is TRBJ1-5 and V is TRBV7-3; a weak D match, TRBD1 (6 bases). The V gene lost 5 bases and the J gene lost 1 base, with 12 bases spanning the gap. CDR1 and CDR2 (germline): SGHTA, FQGTGA. The CDR3 has 15 amino acids. The CDR3 spells CASSPLQGSNQPQHF. The CDR3 bases are TGTGCCAGCAGCCCTCTTCAGGGGAGCAATCAGCCCCAGCATTTT.

The chain combines TRBV6-6 with TRBJ1-2; 7 bases match TRBD1. Trimming took 6 bases from V and 6 from J; bases not matched to a gene: 13. Germline CDR1 reads MNHNY; CDR2 reads SVGAGI (reference sequence). This CDR3 contains 15 residues. CDR3 coding DNA: TGTGCCAGCAGCTCCCCAGACAGGGAGCTTAATGGCTACACCTTC. This codes for CASSSPDRELNGYTF.

The rearrangement uses TRBV27 and TRBJ2-7; 7 nucleotides line up with TRBD1. Per the germline V gene, CDR1 is MNHEY and CDR2 is SMNVEV (reference sequence). The CDR3 is 14 amino acids. Trimming cost V 2 bases and J 1 base; bases outside gene matches: 2. CDR3 amino acids: CASSLTTGSYEQYF. The CDR3 DNA sequence: TGTGCCAGCAGTTTAACGACAGGGTCCTACGAGCAGTACTTC.

The V call is TRBV6-5, the J call TRBJ2-7; the match to TRBD2 covers 7 bases. Germline values: CDR1 MNHEY, CDR2 SVGAGI. J was trimmed by 2 bases and V by 6 bases; bases with no gene match: 7. This CDR3 contains 14 residues. The CDR3 bases are TGTGCCAGCAGAGCTGGGGGGGAGACCTACGAGCAGTACTTC. Its translation: CASRAGGETYEQYF.

The rearrangement uses TRBV7-3 and TRBJ2-6, with D hard to call. This CDR3 contains 15 residues. Germline loops: CDR1 SGHTA, CDR2 FQGTGA. The V end lost 0 bases, the J end lost 2 bases, and 5 bases lay between the germline ends. CDR3 protein: CASSLTLTGANVLTF. DNA of the CDR3: TGTGCCAGCAGCTTAACGCTAACTGGGGCCAACGTCCTGACTTTC.

The V gene is TRBV2, the J gene TRBJ1-3; 8 bases fit TRBD1. V shed 5 bases, J shed 6 bases, and the junction held 6 bases outside the gene matches. CDR1 is SNHLY, CDR2 FYNNEI, per germline. The length of the CDR3 is 14 residues. The DNA for the CDR3 is TGTGCCAGCAGTTTAACAGGGGGAGAAAACACCATATATTTT. This codes for CASSLTGGENTIYF. Full variable domain (rest looked up from reference TRBV2 and TRBJ1-3): EPEVTQTPSHQVTQMGQEVILRCVPISNHLYFYWYRQILGQKVEFLVSFYNNEISEKSEIFDDQFSVERPDGSNFTLKIRSTKLEDSAMYFCASSLTGGENTIYFGEGSWLTVV.

The CDR3 reads CASSPRDSFYEQYF. The CDR3 nucleotides read TGTGCCAGCAGTCCCCGGGACAGCTTTTACGAGCAGTACTTC. The chain recombines TRBV28 with TRBJ2-7; 7 bases are a match to TRBD1. The ends lost 5 bases at V and 4 bases at J; junction bases unmatched: 8. This CDR3 region has 14 residues. CDR1 is MDHEN, CDR2 SYDVKM, per germline.

This chain joins TRBV4-3 and TRBJ1-2; possibly TRBD1 for D (5 bases). CDR1 is LGHNA, CDR2 YSLEER, per germline. This CDR3 comprises 16 residues. Trimming shortened V by 0 bases and J by 11 bases, and 22 bases separated the two germline ends. In DNA form, the CDR3 reads TGCGCCAGCAGCCAAGACCCGCGACTCGGGGGTTTTGGATACACCTTC. Translating gives CASSQDPRLGGFGYTF.

This chain uses TRBV5-1 with TRBJ2-2; no reliable D call. CDR1 is SGHRS, CDR2 YFSETQ, per germline. Trimming shortened V by 3 bases and J by 8 bases, and 11 bases separated the two germline ends. The CDR3 is 13 amino acids. The CDR3: CASSYLVMGELFF. CDR3 bases: TGCGCCAGCAGCTACTTAGTAATGGGGGAGCTGTTTTTT.

This clone was recorded only once. This chain joins TRBV5-1 and TRBJ2-1; TRBD1 matches 8 bases. CDR3 length equals 15 residues. CDR1 and CDR2 (germline): SGHRS, YFSETQ. J lost 8 bases, V lost 1 base, and 8 bases had no gene match. CDR3 amino acids: CASSLIPQGGYEQFF. CDR3 sequence (DNA): TGCGCCAGCAGCTTGATCCCACAGGGGGGTTATGAGCAGTTCTTC.

V and J are TRBV19 and TRBJ1-5; 11 positions match TRBD1. V shed 5 bases, J shed 1 base, and the junction held 7 bases outside the gene matches. This CDR3 is 17 amino acids long. Germline V gene sequence: CDR1 LNHDA, CDR2 SQIVND (reference sequence). The CDR3 sequence is CASSVDRGLLSNQPQHF. The DNA of the CDR3 is TGTGCCAGTAGTGTGGACAGGGGGCTTTTAAGCAATCAGCCCCAGCATTTT. Using reference TRBV19 and TRBJ1-5 for the parts outside the CDR3, the full variable domain is DGGITQSPKYLFRKEGQNVTLSCEQNLNHDAMYWYRQDPGQGLRLIYYSQIVNDFQKGDIAEGYSVSREKKESFPLTVTSAQKNPTAFYLCASSVDRGLLSNQPQHFGDGTRLSIL.

For this clone: Other DNA sequences in the sample encode the same CDR3. The gene calls are TRBV9 and TRBJ1-6; D may be TRBD1 (5 bases). Trimming stripped 0 bases from V and 19 bases from J, with 14 bases between. This CDR3 is built from 12 residues. Germline V gives CDR1 SGDLS, CDR2 YYNGEE. The CDR3: CASSVGGGRLHF. The CDR3 DNA follows: TGTGCCAGCAGCGTAGGGGGGGGACGGCTACACTTT.

The V gene is TRBV27, the J gene TRBJ2-3; TRBD1 aligns across 9 bases. Germline V gene data show CDR1 as MNHEY and CDR2 as SMNVEV (reference sequence). This CDR3 comprises 14 residues. V was pared by 6 bases and J by 1 base, with 2 bases of the junction left unmatched. CDR3 DNA sequence: TGTGCCAGCAGGCGGACAGGGGGCACAGATACGCAGTATTTT. Amino acids: CASRRTGGTDTQYF.

The chain uses TRBV4-1 and TRBJ1-4; TRBD1 aligns across 8 bases. Germline assignment: CDR1 MGHRA and CDR2 YSYEKL. This CDR3 is built from 16 residues. The J segment lost 7 bases and the V segment lost 2 bases, leaving 9 bases of the junction unmatched. CDR3 residues: CASSQFQGATPEKLFF. As DNA, the CDR3 is TGCGCCAGCAGCCAATTTCAGGGGGCGACACCTGAAAAACTGTTTTTT.

The V call is TRBV6-5, the J call TRBJ1-5, with D tentatively TRBD1 (6 bases). V was cut by 0 bases and J by 5 bases, with 8 bases left in between. CDR1 and CDR2 (germline): MNHEY, SVGAGI. CDR3 length: 14 residues. The CDR3 loop reads CASSYSGGDQPQHF. The DNA of the CDR3 is TGTGCCAGCAGTTACTCAGGGGGAGATCAGCCCCAGCATTTT.

The chain carries TRBV6-1 and TRBJ1-1, with D tentatively TRBD1 (5 bases). From germline, CDR1 is MNHNS and CDR2 SASEGT. With 3 bases removed from V and 4 bases from J, the gap between germline ends came to 12 bases. The CDR3 runs 14 residues. DNA for the CDR3: TGTGCCAGCAGTGACAGGGCGGGAGCCACTGAAGCTTTCTTT. This codes for CASSDRAGATEAFF.

In this sample, this clone turned up once. The chain couples TRBV5-5 to TRBJ2-5, with 7 nucleotides matching TRBD2. The V and J ends lost 2 bases and 0 bases, in that order; junction bases with no gene match: 7. Germline V gene data show CDR1 as SGHKS and CDR2 as YYEKEE (reference sequence). The CDR3 is made up of 16 amino acids. The CDR3, as DNA: TGTGCCAGCAGCTTAGCGGACCGGGAGGACCAAGAGACCCAGTACTTC. Translating gives CASSLADREDQETQYF.

The chain employs TRBV5-4 and TRBJ1-1; tentative D call: TRBD1 (6 bases). V was cut by 0 bases and J by 5 bases, with 17 bases left in between. Germline V gene data show CDR1 as SGHNT and CDR2 as YYREEE (reference sequence). The CDR3 covers 16 residues. The CDR3 DNA reads as TGTGCCAGCAGCTTGGATCCACAGGGTGGTTCGACTGAAGCTTTCTTT. Its translation is CASSLDPQGGSTEAFF.

The table lists this clone with a count of one. The chain joins TRBV19 to TRBJ1-1; a weak D match, TRBD1 (5 bases). The CDR3 runs to 15 residues. The V end lost 3 bases, the J end lost 1 base, and 12 bases lay between the germline ends. Germline V gene sequence: CDR1 LNHDA, CDR2 SQIVND (reference sequence). The CDR3: CASSMGAGGNTEAFF. As DNA, the CDR3 is TGTGCCAGTAGTATGGGCGCGGGGGGGAACACTGAAGCTTTCTTT.

CDR3 protein: CAISDRGPNYGYTF. The CDR3 DNA is TGTGCCATCAGTGACAGGGGGCCTAACTATGGCTACACCTTC. The rearrangement links TRBV10-3 to TRBJ1-2; TRBD1 matches 8 bases. Germline V gene lookup returns CDR1 ENHRY and CDR2 SYGVKD. J lost 0 bases, V lost 3 bases, and 0 bases had no gene match. This CDR3 contains 14 residues.